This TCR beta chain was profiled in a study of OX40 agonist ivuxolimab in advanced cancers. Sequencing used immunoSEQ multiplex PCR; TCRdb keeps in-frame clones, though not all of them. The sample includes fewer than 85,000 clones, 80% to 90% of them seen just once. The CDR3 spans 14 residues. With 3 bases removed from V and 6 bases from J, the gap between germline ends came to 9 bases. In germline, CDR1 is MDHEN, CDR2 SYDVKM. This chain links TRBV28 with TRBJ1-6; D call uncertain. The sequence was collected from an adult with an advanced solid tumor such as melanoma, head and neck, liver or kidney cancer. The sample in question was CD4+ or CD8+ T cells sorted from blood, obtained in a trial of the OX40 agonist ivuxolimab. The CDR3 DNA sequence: TGTGCCAGCAGTTTGGCCTACCGTAATTCACCCCTCCACTTT. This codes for CASSLAYRNSPLHF.